This T cell receptor (beta chain) stems from a study of shared clonotypes between healthy human individuals. The germline CDR1 and CDR2 sequences are SGHVS and FQNEAQ. The V segment lost 5 bases and the J segment 6 bases; nucleotides outside the gene matches: 23. This CDR3 spans 19 amino acids. Over several immunoSEQ plates, each subset's genomic DNA was distributed in even portions. Measured with immunoSEQ multiplex PCR; TCRdb has only the in-frame clones, and not every one. This repertoire shows about 560,000 clones, around 77% found once; its top ten account for 9.5% to 15%. The donors, all of them Caucasian adults, lived in Nashville, Tennessee.

The specimen was PBMCs. The clonotype comes from a middle-aged woman in good health. Some clones in this sample may be carry-over from other donors' samples. The rearrangement joins TRBV7-8 to TRBJ2-7, with 9 bases matching TRBD1. DNA of the CDR3: TGTGCCAGCAGCACGATACGGACAGGGGCAATAATTTGGGCGGCCGAGCAGTACTTC. Protein product: CASSTIRTGAIIWAAEQYF.